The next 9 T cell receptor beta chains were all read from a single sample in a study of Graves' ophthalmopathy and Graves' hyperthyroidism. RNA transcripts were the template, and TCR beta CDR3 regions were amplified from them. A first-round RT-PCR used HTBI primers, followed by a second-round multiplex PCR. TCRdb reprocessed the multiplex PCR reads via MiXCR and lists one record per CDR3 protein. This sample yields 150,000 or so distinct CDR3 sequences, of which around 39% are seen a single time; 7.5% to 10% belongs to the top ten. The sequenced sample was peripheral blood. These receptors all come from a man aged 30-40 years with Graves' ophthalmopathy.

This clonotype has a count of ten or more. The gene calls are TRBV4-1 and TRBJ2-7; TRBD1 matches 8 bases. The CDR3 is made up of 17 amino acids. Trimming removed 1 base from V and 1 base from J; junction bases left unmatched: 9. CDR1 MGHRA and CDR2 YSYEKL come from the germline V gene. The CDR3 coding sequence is TGCGCCAGCAGCCAAGTTTCGGCGGGACAGGAGTCCTACGAGCAGTACTTC. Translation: CASSQVSAGQESYEQYF.

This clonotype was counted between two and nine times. The CDR3, as DNA: TGTGCCAGCAGTACTCTCTTCACTAGCAGAAGAATCTACGAGCAGTACTTC. Its protein is CASSTLFTSRRIYEQYF. This chain links TRBV6-2 or TRBV6-3 with TRBJ2-7; D might be TRBD2 (6 bases). V was shortened by 5 bases and J by 3 bases, with 23 bases between the two germline ends. Germline CDR1 MNHEY, CDR2 SVGEGT. The CDR3 extends over 17 amino acids.

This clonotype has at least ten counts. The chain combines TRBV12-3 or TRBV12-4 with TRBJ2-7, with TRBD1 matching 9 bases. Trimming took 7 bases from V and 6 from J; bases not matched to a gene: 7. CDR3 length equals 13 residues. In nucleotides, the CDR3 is TGTGCCAGCAACAGGGACAGGGCCGGCGAGCAGTACTTC. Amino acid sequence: CASNRDRAGEQYF.

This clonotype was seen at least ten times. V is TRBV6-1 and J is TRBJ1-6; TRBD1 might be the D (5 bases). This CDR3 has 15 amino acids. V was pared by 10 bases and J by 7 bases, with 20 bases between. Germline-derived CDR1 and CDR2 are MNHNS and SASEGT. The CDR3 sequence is CATTGTFSTNSPLHF. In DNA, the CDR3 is TGTGCCACCACCGGGACTTTCTCAACCAATTCACCCCTCCACTTT.

CDR3 amino acids: CASSYSDSYNEQFF. DNA for the CDR3: TGTGCCAGCAGTTACTCAGACTCCTACAATGAGCAGTTCTTC. V is TRBV6-5 and J is TRBJ2-1; D not resolved. There are 14 residues in the CDR3. Germline-derived CDR1 and CDR2 are MNHEY and SVGAGI. Deletions cut 0 bases from V and 0 bases from J, with 3 bases between.

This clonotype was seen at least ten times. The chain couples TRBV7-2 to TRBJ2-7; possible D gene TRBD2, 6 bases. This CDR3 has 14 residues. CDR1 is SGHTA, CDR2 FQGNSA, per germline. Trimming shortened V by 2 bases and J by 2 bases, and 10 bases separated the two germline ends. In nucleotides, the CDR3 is TGTGCCAGCAGCTTATGGGGGGATACCTACGAGCAGTACTTC. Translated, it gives CASSLWGDTYEQYF.

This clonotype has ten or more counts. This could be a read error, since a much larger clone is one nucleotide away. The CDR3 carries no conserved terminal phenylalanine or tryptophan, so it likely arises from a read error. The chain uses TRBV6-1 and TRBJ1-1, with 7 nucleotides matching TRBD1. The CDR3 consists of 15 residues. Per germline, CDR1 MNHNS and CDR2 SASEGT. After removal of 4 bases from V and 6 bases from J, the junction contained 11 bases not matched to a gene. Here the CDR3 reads CASSGSAGTASEAFL. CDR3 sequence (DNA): TGTGCCAGCAGTGGCAGCGCCGGGACAGCCTCTGAAGCTTTCCTT.

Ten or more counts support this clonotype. The CDR3 DNA reads TGTGCCAGTAGTATTTCAGGGGCTGTGAACACTGAAGCTTTCTTT. Encoded protein: CASSISGAVNTEAFF. V is TRBV19 and J is TRBJ1-1, with D possibly TRBD1 on 6 matching bases. Trimming pared 3 bases from V and 0 bases from J, leaving 11 bases between. Germline CDR1 reads LNHDA; CDR2 reads SQIVND (reference sequence). The CDR3 consists of 15 residues. The complete variable domain, with remaining parts taken from reference TRBV19 and TRBJ1-1, reads DGGITQSPKYLFRKEGQNVTLSCEQNLNHDAMYWYRQDPGQGLRLIYYSQIVNDFQKGDIAEGYSVSREKKESFPLTVTSAQKNPTAFYLCASSISGAVNTEAFFGQGTRLTVV.

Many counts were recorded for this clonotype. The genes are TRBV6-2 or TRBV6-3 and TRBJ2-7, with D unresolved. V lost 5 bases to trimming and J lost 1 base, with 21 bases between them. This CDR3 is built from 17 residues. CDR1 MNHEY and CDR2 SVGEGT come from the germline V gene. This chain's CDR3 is CASSPTASREVSYEQYF. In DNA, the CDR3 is TGTGCCAGCAGTCCCACCGCGTCTAGAGAAGTATCCTACGAGCAGTACTTC.